The 32 T cell receptor beta chains below come from one sample, sequenced in a study of blood T cell repertoires in COVID-19. The table came from immunoSEQ multiplex PCR; TCRdb's copy has only in-frame clones and leaves some out. The table records over 55,000 clones, 82% of them present only once. The sample consisted of peripheral blood. The receptor source for this set is a woman aged 60-70 years with acute or convalescent COVID-19.

This clone was seen a handful of times. The CDR3 loop is CATGQGLYEQYF. CDR3 nucleotide sequence: TGTGCCACCGGACAGGGACTTTACGAGCAGTACTTC. The chain employs TRBV27 and TRBJ2-7; 8 positions agree with TRBD1. The CDR3 is 12 residues long. With 10 bases clipped from V and 4 bases from J, the junction kept 6 bases outside the gene matches. Germline CDR1 is MNHEY and CDR2 is SMNVEV (reference sequence).

This clone was seen only once. This chain links TRBV4-1 with TRBJ2-1; 11 bases agree with TRBD2. In germline, CDR1 is MGHRA, CDR2 YSYEKL. The CDR3 has 14 residues. Unmatched junction bases numbered 3, after V lost 7 bases and J lost 4 bases. DNA for the CDR3: TGCGCCAGCATGAGGACTAGCGGGTACAATGAGCAGTTCTTC. Residues: CASMRTSGYNEQFF.

This chain uses TRBV29-1 with TRBJ2-5; TRBD1 is a possible D gene (6 bases). Looked up from germline, CDR1 is SQVTM and CDR2 is ANQGSEA. The CDR3 is made up of 14 amino acids. The V end was cut by 2 bases, the J end by 6 bases, with 16 bases between. CDR3 residues: CSVEKTGLGKTQYF. The CDR3, as DNA: TGCAGCGTTGAAAAAACAGGGCTGGGAAAGACCCAGTACTTC.

This chain uses TRBV9 with TRBJ2-1; 7 bases are shared with TRBD2. The germline gives CDR1 SGDLS, CDR2 YYNGEE. The V segment lost 3 bases and the J segment 0 bases; nucleotides outside the gene matches: 3. The CDR3 is made up of 15 amino acids. The CDR3 sequence: CASSATSDSYNEQFF. CDR3 nucleotide sequence: TGTGCCAGCAGCGCTACTAGCGACTCCTACAATGAGCAGTTCTTC.

V and J are TRBV30 and TRBJ2-5; 14 positions match TRBD2. Germline V gene sequence: CDR1 GTSNPN, CDR2 SVGIG (reference sequence). Trimming cost V 3 bases and J 1 base; bases outside gene matches: 10. This CDR3 comprises 18 residues. CDR3 sequence reads: CAWSAWTSGGRSQETQYF. DNA for the CDR3: TGTGCCTGGAGCGCATGGACTAGCGGGGGGAGGTCCCAAGAGACCCAGTACTTC.

V is TRBV11-3 and J is TRBJ2-1; D may be TRBD2 (5 bases). V lost 5 bases and J 3 bases, leaving 14 bases between the germline ends. Germline V lookup: CDR1 SGHNT, CDR2 YENEEA. The CDR3 covers 15 residues. The DNA of the CDR3 is TGTGCCAGCAGCCCCGGACTCATGGACTACAATGAGCAGTTCTTC. This gives the protein CASSPGLMDYNEQFF.

The chain joins TRBV5-3 to TRBJ1-5; 8 nucleotides agree with TRBD1. TRBV5-3 is flagged as an ORF with uncertain function. Germline trimming cut 2 bases from V and 2 bases from J; bases unmatched to any gene: 3. The CDR3 is 15 amino acids. The CDR3 nucleotides are TGTGCCAGAAGCTTTGACAGGGGTTGCAATCAGCCCCAGCATTTT. It specifies CARSFDRGCNQPQHF.

This chain connects TRBV5-1 to TRBJ2-7; 7 bases match TRBD1. Germline values: CDR1 SGHRS, CDR2 YFSETQ. This CDR3 has 20 residues. V was clipped by 0 bases and J by 0 bases; unmatched bases: 18. The chain's CDR3 is CASSLDPRDSLESSSYEQYF. Here the CDR3 DNA reads TGCGCCAGCAGCTTGGATCCCCGGGACAGCCTTGAATCCAGCTCCTACGAGCAGTACTTC.

The chain recombines TRBV2 with TRBJ2-5; weak D call: TRBD1 (6 bases). V was cut by 8 bases and J by 5 bases, with 21 bases left in between. Germline CDR1 is SNHLY and CDR2 is FYNNEI. The CDR3 consists of 15 residues. This CDR3 is CASGRTVTAGETQYF. The CDR3 DNA reads TGTGCCAGCGGACGGACAGTCACCGCCGGCGAGACCCAGTACTTC.

The CDR3 is CASSTETGISYEQYF. In DNA, the CDR3 is TGCGCCAGCAGCACAGAGACAGGGATATCCTACGAGCAGTACTTC. The chain carries TRBV5-1 and TRBJ2-7; 7 nucleotides agree with TRBD1. This CDR3 has 15 residues. Trimming took 4 bases from V and 1 from J; bases not matched to a gene: 8. CDR1 SGHRS and CDR2 YFSETQ come from the germline V gene.

This chain joins TRBV2 and TRBJ2-1; D is undetermined. Trimming removed 3 bases at V and 0 bases at J, with 9 bases between. The CDR3 contains 15 residues. Germline-derived CDR1 and CDR2 are SNHLY and FYNNEI. CDR3 nucleotide sequence: TGTGCCAGCAGTGACGATAGCTTCTCCTACAATGAGCAGTTCTTC. It encodes CASSDDSFSYNEQFF.

This chain links TRBV9 with TRBJ2-5, with D perhaps matching TRBD1 (5 bases). Trimming took off 0 bases at V and 3 bases at J, with 12 bases between the two ends. The V gene's germline CDR1 is SGDLS and CDR2 YYNGEE. This CDR3 contains 15 residues. The DNA of the CDR3 is TGTGCCAGCAGCGTAGATCAGGGCGCAAAAGAGACCCAGTACTTC. As protein: CASSVDQGAKETQYF. Full variable domain (missing parts from reference TRBV9 and TRBJ2-5): DSGVTQTPKHLITATGQRVTLRCSPRSGDLSVYWYQQSLDQGLQFLIQYYNGEERAKGNILERFSAQQFPDLHSELNLSSLELGDSALYFCASSVDQGAKETQYFGPGTRLLVL.

The rearrangement uses TRBV30 and TRBJ1-1; D is undetermined. This CDR3 is 13 amino acids long. The V end was cut by 5 bases, the J end by 2 bases, with 12 bases between. The germline CDR1 and CDR2 sequences are GTSNPN and SVGIG (reference sequence). The CDR3 nucleotides are TGTGCCTGGGCCACCCACATTAACACTGAAGCTTTCTTT. Translating it yields CAWATHINTEAFF.

The chain joins TRBV6-5 to TRBJ2-3; weak D call: TRBD2 (6 bases). Trimming removed 6 bases at V and 0 bases at J, with 13 bases between. CDR1 is MNHEY and CDR2 is SVGAGI in the germline V gene. This CDR3 region has 15 residues. In DNA, the CDR3 is TGTGCCAGCAGACCCCTAGCGCGAAGCACAGATACGCAGTATTTT. Its protein is CASRPLARSTDTQYF.

V is TRBV21-1 and J is TRBJ1-5. TRBV21-1 is termed a pseudogene. This CDR3 comprises 14 residues. For the CDR3, the DNA is TGTGCCAGCAGCAAACGGTGGAGCAATCAGCCCCAGCATTTT. It is translated as CASSKRWSNQPQHF.

DNA for the CDR3: TGTGCCAGCAAAAAGGGGGCTGGAAACACCATATATTTT. Residues: CASKKGAGNTIYF. The chain employs TRBV6-5 and TRBJ1-3; tentative D call: TRBD1 (6 bases). The germline V gene has CDR1 MNHEY and CDR2 SVGAGI. The CDR3 is made up of 13 amino acids. V dropped 7 bases and J dropped 2 bases, with 9 bases sitting between them.

This clone has a handful of counts. The chain joins TRBV3-1 (or the pseudogene TRBV3-2) to TRBJ1-4; D call uncertain. Per germline, CDR1 LGHDT and CDR2 YNNKEL (reference sequence). The CDR3 loop spans 13 amino acids. The V and J ends lost 5 bases and 4 bases respectively, with 8 bases between them. CDR3 sequence (DNA): TGTGCCAGCAGCTTATCACATAATGAAAAACTGTTTTTT. Its translation is CASSLSHNEKLFF.

This chain links TRBV7-8 with TRBJ2-3, with 11 bases matching TRBD2. Per the germline V gene, CDR1 is SGHVS and CDR2 is FQNEAQ. CDR3 size: 18 residues. V dropped 2 bases and J dropped 4; count of bases not matched to a gene: 11. CDR3 DNA: TGTGCCAGCAGCTTATTAGGAATAAGTAGCGGGGGGGCAGATACGCAGTATTTT. This codes for CASSLLGISSGGADTQYF.

V gene TRBV6-5 combines with J gene TRBJ1-4; 9 nucleotides line up with TRBD1. The CDR3 has 14 amino acids. CDR1 is MNHEY, CDR2 SVGAGI, per germline. V gave up 6 bases and J gave up 8 bases; unmatched junction bases: 7. The chain's CDR3 is CASSPGQGFEKLFF. The CDR3 DNA is TGTGCCAGCAGCCCGGGACAGGGATTCGAAAAACTGTTTTTT.

The genes are TRBV27 and TRBJ2-1, with 14 bases matching TRBD2. The junction had 0 bases not matched to a gene; V was cut back by 2 bases and J by 6 bases. Germline V gene lookup returns CDR1 MNHEY and CDR2 SMNVEV (reference sequence). The CDR3 covers 15 residues. The CDR3 DNA sequence: TGTGCCAGCAGTTTAGGGACTAGCGGGGGCAATGAGCAGTTCTTC. Amino acids: CASSLGTSGGNEQFF.

About this clone: Other nucleotide sequences in the sample specify the same CDR3. V is TRBV2 and J is TRBJ1-5; D possibly corresponds to TRBD1 (6 bases). The CDR3 is made up of 16 amino acids. Germline V gene lookup returns CDR1 SNHLY and CDR2 FYNNEI. Trimming took off 4 bases at V and 2 bases at J, with 15 bases between the two ends. CDR3 bases: TGTGCCAGCAGTGGGGGGCAGGGGAAAGGCAATCAGCCCCAGCATTTT. The encoded protein is CASSGGQGKGNQPQHF.

The CDR3 nucleotides read TGCGCCAGCAGTGTGCCTAGCGGGGGGGCCCGGAGCACAGATACGCAGTATTTT. Translated, it gives CASSVPSGGARSTDTQYF. V and J are TRBV10-2 and TRBJ2-3; TRBD2 agrees at 12 bases. CDR3 length: 18 residues. Germline V gene sequence: CDR1 WSHSY, CDR2 SAAADI. The V gene end was trimmed by 4 bases and the J gene end by 0 bases; junction bases not matched to a gene: 8.

The chain recombines TRBV4-2 with TRBJ2-7, with 9 bases lining up with TRBD1. The length of the CDR3 is 17 residues. Germline CDR1 reads LGHNA; CDR2 reads YNFKEQ. Trimming at V came to 3 bases and at J to 1 base, leaving 10 bases not matched to a gene. CDR3 protein: CASSHSLSGTGSYEQYF. The CDR3 DNA reads as TGTGCCAGCAGCCATAGTCTCTCCGGGACAGGGTCCTACGAGCAGTACTTC.

The chain is built from TRBV2 and TRBJ2-5; 7 nucleotides line up with TRBD2. Germline values: CDR1 SNHLY, CDR2 FYNNEI. The CDR3 runs 16 residues. The trim removed 4 bases at V and 1 base at J, leaving 9 bases unmatched. The CDR3 spells CASSGMGGAFQETQYF. The CDR3 DNA is TGTGCCAGCAGTGGCATGGGAGGGGCCTTCCAAGAGACCCAGTACTTC.

The rearrangement joins TRBV7-2 to TRBJ2-7; weak D call: TRBD2 (6 bases). V dropped 1 base and J dropped 5 bases, with 12 bases sitting between them. The CDR3 covers 14 residues. Germline CDR1 reads SGHTA; CDR2 reads FQGNSA. The CDR3 reads CASSLDRVADEQYF. The DNA of the CDR3 is TGTGCCAGCAGCTTAGATCGCGTAGCGGACGAGCAGTACTTC.

V gene TRBV24-1 combines with J gene TRBJ2-3; D might be TRBD2 (7 bases). Trimming took 0 bases from V and 1 from J, leaving 13 bases between them. This CDR3 contains 17 residues. Germline loops: CDR1 KGHDR, CDR2 SFDVKD. The CDR3 here is CATSDLGGAQGTDTQYF. The CDR3 DNA follows: TGTGCCACCAGTGATTTGGGGGGGGCGCAGGGCACAGATACGCAGTATTTT.

The CDR3 DNA follows: TGTGCCAGCAGCGTGAGGGGAGGCAGTGGGGATGGCGACGAGCAGTACTTC. Amino acid sequence: CASSVRGGSGDGDEQYF. The rearrangement links TRBV9 to TRBJ2-7; maybe TRBD2 (6 bases). Germline CDR1 reads SGDLS; CDR2 reads YYNGEE. The CDR3 is 17 residues long. The V and J ends lost 2 bases and 5 bases respectively, with 23 bases between them.

The chain has TRBV7-3 and TRBJ2-1, with 9 bases lining up with TRBD2. From germline, CDR1 is SGHTA and CDR2 FQGTGA. Unmatched junction bases numbered 4, after V lost 5 bases and J lost 11 bases. The CDR3 totals 12 residues. As DNA, the CDR3 is TGTGCCAGCAGCGTGACTAGCGGAAAGCAGTTCTTC. This encodes CASSVTSGKQFF.

This chain links TRBV10-3 with TRBJ1-6, with 11 bases identical to TRBD1. J gave up 7 bases and V 6 bases, and 2 bases lay outside the gene matches. Germline V lookup: CDR1 ENHRY, CDR2 SYGVKD. CDR3 length equals 14 residues. The CDR3 nucleotides read TGTGCCATCAGGGGGACAGGGGGGAATTCACCCCTCCACTTT. It is translated as CAIRGTGGNSPLHF.

The V gene is TRBV5-4, the J gene TRBJ2-2; 9 positions match TRBD2. The V gene end was trimmed by 6 bases and the J gene end by 7 bases; junction bases not matched to a gene: 10. The CDR3 sequence is 15 residues long. Per germline, CDR1 SGHNT and CDR2 YYREEE (reference sequence). The DNA of the CDR3 is TGTGCCAGCACTAATTATGCGGGGGGGGGCGGGGAGCTGTTTTTT. As protein: CASTNYAGGGGELFF.

CDR3 sequence (DNA): TGTGCCAGCAGTTACTCGTACGGGACAGGGCGGGCTTTCTTT. This encodes CASSYSYGTGRAFF. The chain uses TRBV25-1 and TRBJ1-1; 9 bases line up with TRBD1. The CDR3 totals 14 residues. The V and J ends lost 5 bases and 11 bases, in that order; junction bases with no gene match: 12. CDR1 MGHDK and CDR2 SYGVNS come from the germline V gene. The whole variable domain, filled in from reference TRBV25-1 and TRBJ1-1, reads EADIYQTPRYLVIGTGKKITLECSQTMGHDKMYWYQQDPGMELHLIHYSYGVNSTEKGDLSSESTVSRIRTEHFPLTLESARPSHTSQYLCASSYSYGTGRAFFGQGTRLTVV.

The rearrangement uses TRBV4-3 and TRBJ2-1; TRBD1 matches at 8 bases. The V gene's germline CDR1 is LGHNA and CDR2 YSLEER. Losses at the gene ends were 0 bases for V and 7 bases for J; bases not matched to a gene: 5. The CDR3 has 15 amino acids. In DNA form, the CDR3 reads TGCGCCAGCAGCCAAGACAGGGGGCGCGGAAATGAGCAGTTCTTC. As protein: CASSQDRGRGNEQFF.